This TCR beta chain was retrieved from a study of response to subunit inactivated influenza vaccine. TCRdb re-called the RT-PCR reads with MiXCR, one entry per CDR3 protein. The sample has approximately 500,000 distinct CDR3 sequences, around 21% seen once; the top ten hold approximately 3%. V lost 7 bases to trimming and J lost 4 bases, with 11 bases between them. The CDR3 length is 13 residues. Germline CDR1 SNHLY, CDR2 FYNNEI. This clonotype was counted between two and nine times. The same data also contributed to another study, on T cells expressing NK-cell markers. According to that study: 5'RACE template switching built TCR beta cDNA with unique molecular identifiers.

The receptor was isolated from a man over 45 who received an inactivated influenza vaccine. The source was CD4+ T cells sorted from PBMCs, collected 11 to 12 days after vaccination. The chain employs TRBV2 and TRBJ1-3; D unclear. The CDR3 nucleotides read TGTGCCAGCAACTGGGGAAGGGGAAACACCATATATTTT. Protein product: CASNWGRGNTIYF.